A selection of T cell receptor beta chains follows, all from one sample in a study of blood T cell repertoires in COVID-19. Clones were sequenced by immunoSEQ multiplex PCR, and TCRdb holds only the in-frame ones, with some missing. The data hold 45,000 to 70,000 clones, with roughly 84% observed a single time. Sequencing was carried out using peripheral blood. All receptors come from a woman older than 75 with acute or convalescent COVID-19. The CDR3 runs from the conserved cysteine through the conserved F or W. Each record gives: clone size, D gene, V gene, J gene, CDR3 protein, CDR3 DNA. The D gene is left open where the match is weak. Rows may omit the clone size; those that give it use once, few, many or a size class.

>few|TRBD1|TRBV12-3/TRBV12-4|TRBJ2-4
CASSVQGLGQYF
TGTGCCAGCAGTGTACAGGGGCTAGGTCAGTACTTC
>NA|NA|TRBV7-9|TRBJ1-6
CASSLQDIENSPLHF
TGTGCCAGCAGCCTTCAGGACATAGAGAATTCACCCCTCCACTTT
>NA|NA|TRBV3-1/TRBV3-2|TRBJ1-3
CASSDTVTIYF
TGTGCCAGCAGCGACACTGTCACCATATATTTT
>once|NA|TRBV12-3/TRBV12-4|TRBJ2-1
CASRGGQNHEQFF
TGTGCCAGCAGGGGGGGACAGAACCATGAGCAGTTCTTC
>NA|NA|TRBV11-3|TRBJ2-3
CASSLFSNTDTQYF
TGTGCCAGCAGCTTATTTTCCAACACAGATACGCAGTATTTT
>NA|TRBD1|TRBV6-6|TRBJ2-7
CASGQGPSYEQYF
TGTGCCAGTGGACAGGGGCCCTCCTACGAGCAGTACTTC
>NA|TRBD2|TRBV11-1|TRBJ2-1
CASSLRRGGSDEQFF
TGTGCCAGCAGCTTAAGGCGGGGGGGCTCGGATGAGCAGTTCTTC
>NA|TRBD1|TRBV5-1|TRBJ2-7
CASSLTGGEGEQYF
TGCGCCAGCAGTTTGACAGGGGGCGAGGGCGAGCAGTACTTC
>NA|NA|TRBV27|TRBJ2-1
CASSFRATASNEQFF
TGTGCCAGCAGTTTCAGGGCCACTGCCTCCAATGAGCAGTTCTTC
>NA|NA|TRBV20-1|TRBJ1-1
CSARVEGGAFF
TGCAGTGCTAGAGTGGAGGGTGGGGCTTTCTTT
>NA|NA|TRBV12-5|TRBJ2-5
CASGVGAVRLGETQYF
TGTGCTAGTGGTGTGGGAGCGGTACGCCTCGGGGAGACCCAGTACTTC
>NA|TRBD1|TRBV3-1/TRBV3-2|TRBJ1-2
CASSTGGTNYGYTF
TGTGCCTCCTCGACAGGGGGAACTAACTATGGCTACACCTTC
>NA|NA|TRBV10-3|TRBJ2-3
CAISQFGGTSTDTQYF
TGTGCCATCAGTCAATTTGGGGGGACTAGCACAGATACGCAGTATTTT
>NA|NA|TRBV27|TRBJ2-7
CASSLLGDKFYEQYF
TGTGCCAGCAGTTTATTAGGGGATAAATTCTACGAGCAGTACTTC
>NA|TRBD2|TRBV14|TRBJ2-1
CASSRLAGGSYNEQFF
TGTGCCAGCAGCCGACTAGCGGGGGGATCCTACAATGAGCAGTTCTTC
>NA|TRBD1|TRBV15|TRBJ2-1
CATSGRDRFYNEQFF
TGTGCCACCAGCGGTCGGGACAGGTTCTACAATGAGCAGTTCTTC
>NA|NA|TRBV6-1|TRBJ1-5
CASSDRGREPQHF
TGTGCCAGCAGTGACAGGGGTAGGGAGCCCCAGCATTTT